This note documents a single T cell receptor (beta chain) sequence. No antigen is known for it. The data were taken from a study of blood T cells in healthy people across ages. General study results and limits: When set beside aged donors, long-lived donors presented more naive CD4+ cells and higher diversity.

This CDR3 has 16 residues. Germline-derived CDR1 and CDR2 are PRHDT and FYEKMQ (reference sequence). V was cut by 4 bases and J by 1 base, with 15 bases left in between. For the second PCR, which ran for about 6 to 12 cycles, a sample-barcoded 5' primer and a J-beta primer mix were used. MiXCR was run by TCRdb on the 5' RACE reads, yielding one entry per CDR3 protein. The sample includes some 920,000 distinct CDR3 sequences, approximately 50% of them seen just once. The sample taken for sequencing was blood. The receptor was isolated from a woman aged 55-69 years in good health. The chain links TRBV13 to TRBJ2-3, with D possibly being TRBD1 or TRBD2 (6 bases each). The CDR3 is CASSSMGAGRTDTQYF. The CDR3 DNA sequence: TGTGCCAGCAGCTCCATGGGGGCGGGACGCACAGATACGCAGTATTTT. The full variable domain, with the rest looked up from reference TRBV13 and TRBJ2-3, is AAGVIQSPRHLIKEKRETATLKCYPIPRHDTVYWYQQGPGQDPQFLISFYEKMQSDKGSIPDRFSAQQFSDYHSELNMSSLELGDSALYFCASSSMGAGRTDTQYFGPGTRLTVL.